This section outlines one T cell receptor beta chain sequence together with its context. Assay used: immunoSEQ multiplex PCR; TCRdb lists only in-frame clones, some missing. Altogether 60,000 to 95,000 clones are present, 75% to 95% being singletons, with the ten largest covering about 0.45%. This specimen belongs to a study of T cell changes during pregnancy in multiple sclerosis. The CDR3 loop spans 12 amino acids. V gave up 4 bases and J gave up 5 bases, with 11 bases separating them. In germline, CDR1 is GTSNPN, CDR2 SVGIG (reference sequence). The sequence came from a female donor with multiple sclerosis, enrolled in a pregnancy study. This sample comprised CD4+ T cells from peripheral blood mononuclear cells, obtained before pregnancy. The chain employs TRBV30 and TRBJ2-5; possibly TRBD1 for D (5 bases). The CDR3 bases are TGTGCCTGGAAGGCAGGGTCGGAGACCCAGTACTTC. This sequence encodes CAWKAGSETQYF.